The sample holds one count of the clone carrying this T cell receptor (beta chain). The antigen is undetermined. These data are taken from a study of cytomegalovirus exposure and HLA in healthy donors. Study details: Tens of millions of unique TCRs from HLA-typed donors were held in an early release of data.

V was pared by 5 bases and J by 4 bases, with 9 bases between. CDR1 MGHDK and CDR2 SYGVNS come from the germline V gene. This CDR3 contains 13 residues. Researchers ran the PCR with 60 Vbeta and 13 Jbeta primers. Sequencing used immunoSEQ multiplex PCR; TCRdb keeps in-frame clones, though not all of them. The sample contains about 92,000 clones, 65% to 85% of which appear only once. Notes on the study in general: After further analysis at a later stage, 15,000 to 20,000 TCR beta sequences were associated with HLA alleles at 0.05 false discovery rate. Available immune exposure information was restricted to CMV serostatus only. Across donors, presence/absence analyses took sequencing depth to be roughly uniform.

The chain recombines TRBV25-1 with TRBJ2-4; D may be TRBD1 (5 bases). The sequence was obtained from a girl aged 2 to 9 in good health and CMV-seropositive. Sequencing was done on a sample of PBMCs. The CDR3 region is CASSTTGKNIQYF. CDR3 coding DNA: TGTGCCAGCAGTACAACAGGAAAAAACATTCAGTACTTC.